The TCR beta chain described here comes from a study of T cell clonality in common variable immunodeficiency (dated by TCRdb to between 2014 and 2017). What the work shows at the level of the full study, not this receptor alone: Although equal DNA input was used, an average of roughly 80,000 unique sequences per sample was obtained for controls, compared with approximately 31,000 for CVID samples. According to the authors, figuring out what caused the increased clonality in CVID would require sequencing the repertoires of T cell subpopulations. Healthy controls shared more TCRbeta clones with each other than CVID subjects shared among themselves (p < 0.0001). CVID TCRbeta sequences reportedly showed fewer deletions and N-nucleotide insertions and lacked highly modified clones with 13 or more V deletions. Correlations between repertoire features and clinical complications were limited by patient heterogeneity within the CVID cohort. Increased TCRbeta clonality was found in CVID subjects compared with healthy controls (t-test p = 0.018), with the increase being most characteristic of about a third of subjects.

There are many counts of this clone. Its antigen remains undetermined. With the read ending 3 residues before the CDR3 end, the germline J gene is used to fill in that end. At the junction V is shortened by 3 bases and J by 5 bases, with 13 bases in between. In the germline V gene, CDR1 corresponds to MDHEN and CDR2 to SYDVKM. The cysteine opens and the phenylalanine closes a CDR3 of 14 amino acids. Shown are 33 bases from within the CDR3, in frame from base 1. Equivalent amounts of genomic DNA from CVID and control samples were used as sequencing input. For every sample, a 60 bp segment covering the rearranged TCRbeta CDR3 region was amplified and then sequenced. The immunoSEQ assay, a bias-corrected multiplex PCR combined with high-throughput sequencing, was used for TCRbeta amplification. The original pipeline was this. Every unique nucleotide sequence was considered a clone and was annotated with V, D and J genes, copy number and frequency. Sequences were labeled productive if in frame, and non-productive if out of frame or containing stop codons. As previously described, Shannon's entropy was used to calculate clonality. Mean CDR3 Kyte-Doolittle hydropathy was derived from the predicted amino acid sequences of productive clones. Using the R hclust function, scaled V gene usage was clustered hierarchically with Manhattan distance and complete linkage. Sharing of clones by CDR3 amino acid sequence was evaluated through resampling of 12 repertoires per group over 100 rounds. Repertoires were searched for roughly 70 published EBV-specific and nearly 250 published CMV-specific TCRbeta sequences. Two CVID samples yielding fewer than 10,000 sequences were excluded from analysis, leaving approximately 42 CVID repertoires. TCRdb's version of the immuneACCESS table is confined to in-frame rearrangements and falls short of the full clone set. An unresolved V gene accounts for under half of the shortfall where checked; the remainder is of unknown origin. That table gives V, J and clone size, and the DNA gave D and trimming. The sample records about 41,000 clones, none occurring a single time. In total, the top ten clones hold about 1.3% of the sample.

Most CVID patients and most healthy controls were of Caucasian heritage. From each donor, roughly 5 to 8.5 ml of heparinized peripheral whole blood was collected. TCRbeta CDR3 repertoires were sequenced from genomic DNA of adults with common variable immune deficiency (CVID) and healthy adult controls. The control group was made up of roughly 22 healthy adult volunteers (about ten male and roughly 12 female) whose ages ranged from roughly 23 to 70 years, with a mean age of approximately 31. To isolate peripheral blood mononuclear cells, diluted blood was subjected to density centrifugation over Hypaque 1077 or Ficoll-Paque. Unsorted mononuclear cells served as the source of genomic DNA, which was extracted either by Qiagen column purification or by a centrifugation-based method.

Sample: peripheral blood mononuclear cells. This clonotype was sampled from a person aged 18 to 70 in good health. The chain is assembled from TRBV28 and TRBJ2-5; the D gene identity is not certain. The sequenced CDR3 bases are TGTGCCAGCAGTTTCGCCTCAGGTTCCGAGACC. Its translation reads: CASSFASGSET. The entire CDR3 is CASSFASGSETQYF.